Each of the 6 T cell receptor beta chains below was sequenced from the same sample in a study of T cell responses to AZD1222 COVID-19 vaccine. Clones were read by immunoSEQ multiplex PCR, and TCRdb kept only the in-frame ones, dropping some. The sample records tens of thousands of clones, just over 90% being singletons. This specimen was peripheral blood, taken on day 0 of MenACWY control vaccination. These TCRs come from an adult in good health.

This clone was observed once. The chain links TRBV6-5 to TRBJ1-1, with a possible D match to TRBD1 (6 bases). Germline CDR1 is MNHEY and CDR2 is SVGAGI. Trimming stripped 2 bases from V and 4 bases from J, with 8 bases between. The CDR3 runs 13 residues. The CDR3 DNA is TGTGCCAGCAGTTACGTCAGGGGCACTGAAGCTTTCTTT. Amino acids: CASSYVRGTEAFF.

The rearrangement joins TRBV30 to TRBJ1-6; 7 nucleotides agree with TRBD1. From germline, CDR1 is GTSNPN and CDR2 SVGIG (reference sequence). The V and J ends lost 5 bases and 7 bases, in that order; junction bases with no gene match: 5. This CDR3 contains 13 residues. The CDR3 nucleotides are TGTGCCTGGGAAAGGGGGCCAAATTCACCCCTCCACTTT. It codes for CAWERGPNSPLHF. Filled out from reference TRBV30 and TRBJ1-6, the complete variable domain reads SQTIHQWPATLVQPVGSPLSLECTVEGTSNPNLYWYRQAAGRGLQLLFYSVGIGQISSEVPQNLSASRPQDRQFILSSKKLLLSDSGFYLCAWERGPNSPLHFGNGTRLTVT.

The chain has TRBV5-6 and TRBJ2-1; TRBD2 agrees at 13 bases. Germline-derived CDR1 and CDR2 are SGHDT and YYEEEE. V dropped 4 bases and J dropped 6; count of bases not matched to a gene: 4. This CDR3 spans 15 amino acids. The CDR3 sequence: CASSPGLAGINEQFF. The CDR3 DNA follows: TGTGCCAGCAGCCCGGGACTAGCGGGAATCAATGAGCAGTTCTTC.

The rearrangement joins TRBV3-1 (or the pseudogene TRBV3-2) to TRBJ1-3; D is unclear. Trimming took 4 bases from V and 8 from J, leaving 15 bases between them. The CDR3 consists of 14 residues. The V gene's germline CDR1 is LGHDT and CDR2 YNNKEL (reference sequence). CDR3 residues: CASSPKFVADTIYF. Written as DNA, the CDR3 is TGTGCCAGCAGCCCCAAGTTTGTAGCCGACACCATATATTTT.

The chain uses TRBV30 and TRBJ2-4; no clear D. The V and J ends lost 3 bases and 7 bases respectively, with 13 bases between them. CDR1 and CDR2 from the germline V gene are GTSNPN and SVGIG (reference sequence). This CDR3 spans 13 amino acids. CDR3 sequence (DNA): TGTGCCTGGAGGCGGAGACCGGAGAACATTCAGTACTTC. This gives the protein CAWRRRPENIQYF.

This chain links TRBV7-9 with TRBJ1-4; the D gene is possibly TRBD1 (5 bases). The V and J ends lost 8 bases and 8 bases respectively, with 12 bases between them. Germline CDR1 is SEHNR and CDR2 is FQNEAQ (reference sequence). CDR3 length: 12 residues. CDR3 sequence: CASRREGEKLFF. CDR3 coding DNA: TGTGCCAGCCGGAGGGAGGGGGAAAAACTGTTTTTT.